What follows are 12 T cell receptor beta chains derived from one specimen sequenced in a study of blood T cell repertoires in COVID-19. The assay was immunoSEQ multiplex PCR, and TCRdb's table has in-frame clones only and misses some. The repertoire holds roughly 90,000 clones, with 80% as singletons. Sequences were obtained from peripheral blood. These receptors were taken from a woman in her 70s with acute or convalescent COVID-19.

This chain joins TRBV11-2 and TRBJ2-2, with D possibly being TRBD2 (6 bases). The V gene's germline CDR1 is SGHAT and CDR2 FQNNGV. This CDR3 spans 15 amino acids. The V gene lost 1 base and the J gene lost 7 bases, with 13 bases spanning the gap. CDR3 sequence: CASSLGVGGGGELFF. The CDR3 DNA reads TGTGCCAGCAGCTTAGGCGTCGGGGGAGGCGGGGAGCTGTTTTTT.

The chain couples TRBV18 to TRBJ1-1; D might be TRBD1 (6 bases). V was cut by 4 bases and J by 2 bases, with 11 bases left in between. Germline values: CDR1 KGHSH, CDR2 LQKENI. The length of the CDR3 is 14 residues. CDR3 amino acids: CASSRSGTNTEAFF. DNA of the CDR3: TGTGCCAGCTCACGCTCCGGGACAAACACTGAAGCTTTCTTT.

The chain couples TRBV9 to TRBJ2-1; TRBD2 aligns across 10 bases. Trimming cost V 5 bases and J 0 bases; bases outside gene matches: 2. Germline CDR1 reads SGDLS; CDR2 reads YYNGEE. There are 15 residues in the CDR3. CDR3 sequence reads: CASSPSGSSYNEQFF. The CDR3 coding sequence is TGTGCCAGCAGTCCTAGCGGGAGCTCCTACAATGAGCAGTTCTTC.

The V gene is TRBV2, the J gene TRBJ1-2; 8 bases match TRBD1. CDR1 and CDR2 from the germline V gene are SNHLY and FYNNEI. The CDR3 has 15 amino acids. V shed 7 bases, J shed 5 bases, and the junction held 12 bases outside the gene matches. CDR3 coding DNA: TGTGCCAGCATTCCCATGGCAGGGGGCGCGTATGGCTACACCTTC. Protein sequence: CASIPMAGGAYGYTF.

This clone was picked up a small number of times. The chain carries TRBV9 and TRBJ1-1; no definite D call. CDR3 size: 13 residues. Germline V gives CDR1 SGDLS, CDR2 YYNGEE. V lost 0 bases to trimming and J lost 4 bases, with 7 bases between them. CDR3 in amino acids: CASSVGSGTEAFF. The CDR3 nucleotides are TGTGCCAGCAGCGTAGGATCGGGCACTGAAGCTTTCTTT.

CDR3 sequence (DNA): TGTGCCAGCAGTTTTGGGGGCGCGGGTGAAAAACTGTTTTTT. Its protein is CASSFGGAGEKLFF. V gene TRBV27 combines with J gene TRBJ1-4; possibly TRBD1 for D (6 bases). The ends were cut back, 3 bases at V and 7 bases at J, with 12 bases in the middle. This CDR3 contains 14 residues. Germline loops: CDR1 MNHEY, CDR2 SMNVEV (reference sequence).

This clone was found once. The rearrangement links TRBV6-4 to TRBJ1-5; TRBD1 might be the D (5 bases). The V gene lost 0 bases and the J gene lost 5 bases, with 8 bases spanning the gap. CDR3 length: 14 amino acids. Looked up from germline, CDR1 is MRHNA and CDR2 is SNTAGT. CDR3 DNA: TGTGCCAGCAGTGACTCGAAAGGGGATCAGCCCCAGCATTTT. It codes for CASSDSKGDQPQHF.

The genes are TRBV5-4 and TRBJ2-7; TRBD1 is a possible D gene (6 bases). Germline V gives CDR1 SGHNT, CDR2 YYREEE (reference sequence). Trimming took off 0 bases at V and 4 bases at J, with 14 bases between the two ends. This CDR3 is built from 15 residues. In DNA, the CDR3 is TGTGCCAGCAGCTTGGGGGGCAGGGGCTCATACGAGCAGTACTTC. Protein: CASSLGGRGSYEQYF.

This clone was counted only a few times. J is TRBJ2-1 and V is TRBV6-1, with no clear D. CDR1 and CDR2 from the germline V gene are MNHNS and SASEGT. This CDR3 is 12 amino acids long. The germline V and J ends were trimmed by 2 bases and 9 bases, with 8 bases remaining between them. The CDR3 nucleotides are TGTGCCAGCAGTGAAATTGGCGGTGAGCAGTTCTTC. Translated, it gives CASSEIGGEQFF.

The genes are TRBV12-3 or TRBV12-4 and TRBJ1-6; tentative D call: TRBD1 (5 bases). The V and J ends lost 7 bases and 14 bases respectively, with 15 bases between them. The CDR3 contains 12 residues. In nucleotides, the CDR3 is TGTGCCAGCACCCAAAAGGGGTTAGCCCTCCACTTT. Translated: CASTQKGLALHF.

The chain recombines TRBV5-1 with TRBJ2-7; 14 nucleotides align to TRBD2. The germline V gene has CDR1 SGHRS and CDR2 YFSETQ. CDR3 size: 15 residues. V lost 2 bases, J lost 3 bases, and 1 base stayed unmatched. The CDR3 is CASSFGTSGSYEQYF. The CDR3 DNA reads as TGCGCCAGCAGCTTTGGGACTAGCGGGAGCTACGAGCAGTACTTC.

The J gene is TRBJ2-3, the V gene TRBV19, with 7 bases identical to TRBD1. Germline V gene sequence: CDR1 LNHDA, CDR2 SQIVND (reference sequence). CDR3 length: 15 amino acids. The V segment lost 5 bases and the J segment 8 bases; nucleotides outside the gene matches: 13. Written as DNA, the CDR3 is TGTGCCAGTAGTGAGGGGACAGTCGCACGAGGTACGCAGTATTTT. The encoded protein is CASSEGTVARGTQYF.